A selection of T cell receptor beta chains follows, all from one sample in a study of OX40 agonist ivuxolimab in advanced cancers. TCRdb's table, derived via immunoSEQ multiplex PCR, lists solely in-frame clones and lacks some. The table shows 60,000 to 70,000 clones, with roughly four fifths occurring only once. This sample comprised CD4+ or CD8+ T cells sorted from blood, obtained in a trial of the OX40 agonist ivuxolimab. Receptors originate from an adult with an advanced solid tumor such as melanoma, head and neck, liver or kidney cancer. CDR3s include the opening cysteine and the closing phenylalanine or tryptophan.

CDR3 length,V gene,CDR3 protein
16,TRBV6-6,CASSYWGAGGPYEQYF
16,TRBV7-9,CASSDRGGSGANVLTF
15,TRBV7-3,CASSGLAGNDNEQFF
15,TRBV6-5,CASSYLTSAGAGYTF
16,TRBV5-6,CASSSLTSGRVDTQYF
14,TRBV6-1,CASSESGRGYGYTF
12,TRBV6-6,CASTNKADEQFF
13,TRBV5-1,CASSSGANTEAFF
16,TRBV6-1,CASSDFASGRTDTQYF
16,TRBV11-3,CASSLRLAGGDYEQYF
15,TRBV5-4,CASSLEQGSSYEQYF
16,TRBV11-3,CASSSGKGLYTDTQYF
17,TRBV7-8,CASSLSARQGLYNEQFF
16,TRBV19,CASSSGTGLFTDTQYF
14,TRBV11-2,CASSIGRSSYEQYF
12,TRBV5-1,CASSYGSLGYTF
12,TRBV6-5,CASSPGPYEQYF
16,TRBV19,CASSMVRGGGNEKLFF
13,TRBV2,CASSGPNLYEQYF
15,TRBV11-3,CASSLGRGSYNEQFF
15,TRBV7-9,CASSLATPTQETQYF
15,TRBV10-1,CASSEGGRVNTEAFF
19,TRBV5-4,CASSWKAGTGTNVGYGYTF
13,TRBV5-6,CASSLGLVGEQFF
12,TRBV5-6,CASSSPGETQYF
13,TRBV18,CASSPPAGNEQFF
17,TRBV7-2,CASSLLGLASSYNEQFF
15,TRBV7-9,CASSLNSGGNDEQFF
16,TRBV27,CASSSLAGGQYNEQFF
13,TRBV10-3,CAIRVSGTDTQYF
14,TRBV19,CASSILLAGAEQYF
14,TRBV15,CATELAGSRNEQFF
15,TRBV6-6,CASTPSGSRTDTQYF
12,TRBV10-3,CATHGAGNEQFF